Shown below are 21 T cell receptor beta chains from a single sample sequenced in a study of CD8 T cells in ankylosing spondylitis. TCRdb passed the 5' RACE reads through MiXCR, listing each CDR3 protein once. The sample yields 100,000 to 150,000 distinct CDR3 sequences, roughly a tenth seen once. Sequenced input: blood, either unsorted or a sorted T cell fraction (not recorded which). These receptors were collected from a male donor with ankylosing spondylitis or in good health (not recorded which).

The rearrangement uses TRBV20-1 and TRBJ2-7; no clear D. The V and J ends lost 1 base and 6 bases respectively, with 13 bases between them. The CDR3 covers 13 residues. CDR1 DFQATT and CDR2 SNEGSKA come from the germline V gene (reference sequence). CDR3 amino acids: CSARGPLGSEQYF. CDR3 nucleotides: TGCAGTGCTAGAGGTCCCCTAGGTTCCGAGCAGTACTTC.

The J gene is TRBJ2-3, the V gene TRBV29-1, with 10 bases matching TRBD2. CDR3 size: 15 residues. Unmatched junction bases numbered 11, after V lost 5 bases and J lost 6 bases. Germline values: CDR1 SQVTM, CDR2 ANQGSEA. CDR3 loop: CSVSTKREGRDTQYF. The CDR3 region has the DNA TGCAGCGTTTCTACAAAGCGGGAGGGCAGGGATACGCAGTATTTT.

This clonotype appeared many times. This chain joins TRBV20-1 and TRBJ1-5; D unclear. The ends were cut back, 1 base at V and 0 bases at J, with 4 bases in the middle. CDR3 length: 13 amino acids. Germline V gives CDR1 DFQATT, CDR2 SNEGSKA (reference sequence). CDR3 sequence reads: CSARGGSNQPQHF. The CDR3 DNA is TGCAGTGCTAGAGGGGGTAGCAATCAGCCCCAGCATTTT.

This clonotype was observed a handful of times. V usage is TRBV7-9 and J usage is TRBJ1-4, with a tentative D call TRBD1 (5 bases). From germline, CDR1 is SEHNR and CDR2 FQNEAQ (reference sequence). This CDR3 has 14 amino acids. Trimming pared 5 bases from V and 5 bases from J, leaving 12 bases between. CDR3 loop: CASSLGVRNEKLFF. DNA for the CDR3: TGTGCCAGCAGCCTGGGGGTGCGGAATGAAAAACTGTTTTTT.

This clonotype was detected only a few times. The chain uses TRBV20-1 and TRBJ2-5, with D possibly TRBD2 on 6 matching bases. This CDR3 is built from 14 residues. Trimming took 5 bases from V and 1 from J, leaving 14 bases between them. CDR1 DFQATT and CDR2 SNEGSKA come from the germline V gene (reference sequence). CDR3 region: CSALERDSQETQYF. The CDR3 DNA is TGCAGTGCTCTTGAGAGGGACTCCCAAGAGACCCAGTACTTC.

By share of the sample, this clonotype is medium-sized. The V call is TRBV27, the J call TRBJ1-5, with TRBD1 as a possible D gene (6 bases). The CDR3 is 15 amino acids. The germline V gene encodes CDR1 MNHEY and CDR2 SMNVEV (reference sequence). V gave up 9 bases and J gave up 4 bases, with 19 bases separating them. CDR3 loop: CARTTGQRGNQPQHF. CDR3 bases: TGTGCCAGAACCACCGGACAGAGAGGAAATCAGCCCCAGCATTTT.

This clonotype was picked up many times. The V call is TRBV24-1, the J call TRBJ2-1; 8 bases match TRBD2. The V gene end was trimmed by 1 base and the J gene end by 2 bases; junction bases not matched to a gene: 3. This CDR3 is built from 16 residues. Germline loops: CDR1 KGHDR, CDR2 SFDVKD. The CDR3: CATSDLGGRTYNEQFF. The CDR3 coding sequence is TGTGCCACCAGTGATTTAGGCGGGAGGACCTACAATGAGCAGTTCTTC.

This clonotype was observed at least ten times. The chain has TRBV30 and TRBJ2-3; D is ambiguous. The CDR3 is made up of 11 amino acids. Germline values: CDR1 GTSNPN, CDR2 SVGIG (reference sequence). Trimming took off 0 bases at V and 6 bases at J, with 4 bases between the two ends. CDR3 protein: CAWSVQDTQYF. In DNA form, the CDR3 reads TGTGCCTGGAGTGTACAGGATACGCAGTATTTT.

There are many counts of this clonotype. The V call is TRBV12-3 or TRBV12-4, the J call TRBJ2-3; 8 bases map to TRBD1. The CDR3 has 14 amino acids. With 5 bases clipped from V and 2 bases from J, the junction kept 3 bases outside the gene matches. CDR3 sequence (DNA): TGTGCCAGCAGTGGACAGGGCTTCACAGATACGCAGTATTTT. Translating it yields CASSGQGFTDTQYF.

This clonotype was picked up many times. The chain recombines TRBV15 with TRBJ2-2, with a tentative D call TRBD1 (5 bases). CDR3 length: 15 amino acids. The germline gives CDR1 LNHNV, CDR2 YYDKDF (reference sequence). V was shortened by 0 bases and J by 5 bases, with 10 bases between the two germline ends. The DNA for the CDR3 is TGTGCCACCAGCAGAGAAGGGGTGGGGACCGGGGAGCTGTTTTTT. Its protein product is CATSREGVGTGELFF.

A few counts support this clonotype. The rearrangement links TRBV7-9 to TRBJ2-7, with TRBD1 matching over 7 bases. This CDR3 contains 12 residues. The J segment lost 3 bases and the V segment lost 7 bases, leaving 3 bases of the junction unmatched. In germline, CDR1 is SEHNR, CDR2 FQNEAQ (reference sequence). DNA for the CDR3: TGTGCCAGCACGGGACAGAACTACGAGCAGTACTTC. Translation gives CASTGQNYEQYF.

This clonotype was seen only a few times. The V call is TRBV29-1, the J call TRBJ2-3, with a possible D match to TRBD1 (6 bases). The germline CDR1 and CDR2 sequences are SQVTM and ANQGSEA. The CDR3 extends over 15 amino acids. V was pared by 4 bases and J by 0 bases, with 14 bases between. CDR3 in DNA: TGCAGCGTTGTTTCAGGGGCCCACAGCACAGATACGCAGTATTTT. Its protein product is CSVVSGAHSTDTQYF.

This clonotype showed up just a few times. This rearrangement joins TRBV3-1 to TRBJ2-7; TRBD2 aligns across 8 bases. This CDR3 region has 15 residues. The V and J ends lost 1 base and 4 bases, in that order; junction bases with no gene match: 6. The germline CDR1 and CDR2 sequences are LGHDT and YNNKEL (reference sequence). CDR3 sequence: CASSQVSSGGYEQYF. The DNA for the CDR3 is TGTGCCAGCAGCCAAGTGTCGAGCGGGGGTTACGAGCAGTACTTC.

The gene calls are TRBV25-1 and TRBJ2-1, with 12 bases that match TRBD2. CDR1 is MGHDK, CDR2 SYGVNS, per germline. The length of the CDR3 is 15 residues. Unmatched junction bases numbered 4, after V lost 2 bases and J lost 8 bases. CDR3: CASSERTSGIHEQFF. The CDR3 DNA is TGTGCCAGCAGTGAACGGACTAGCGGGATCCATGAGCAGTTCTTC.

This clonotype was recorded at least ten times. The V gene is TRBV6-5, the J gene TRBJ1-6; D remains ambiguous. Germline CDR1 and CDR2: MNHEY and SVGAGI. This CDR3 comprises 12 residues. V was pared by 2 bases and J by 10 bases, with 6 bases between. The CDR3 coding sequence is TGTGCCAGCAGTTACAGTGACTCACCCCTCCACTTT. Protein product: CASSYSDSPLHF.

The rearrangement joins TRBV4-3 to TRBJ1-2; no clear D gene. The CDR3 totals 15 residues. Germline-derived CDR1 and CDR2 are LGHNA and YSLEER. Deletions cut 1 base from V and 2 bases from J, with 11 bases between. Written as DNA, the CDR3 is TGCGCCAGCAGCCAAGGAGCGCTGATAAACTATGGCTACACCTTC. Encoded protein: CASSQGALINYGYTF.

J is TRBJ2-2 and V is TRBV27; 11 nucleotides agree with TRBD2. Germline CDR1 MNHEY, CDR2 SMNVEV (reference sequence). V dropped 4 bases and J dropped 7; count of bases not matched to a gene: 11. This CDR3 has 17 residues. The CDR3 spells CASSSSQTSGILGELFF. As DNA, the CDR3 is TGTGCCAGCAGTTCCTCACAGACTAGCGGGATTCTCGGGGAGCTGTTTTTT.

This clonotype has ten or more counts. The chain carries TRBV29-1 and TRBJ1-2; weak D call: TRBD1 (5 bases). Germline CDR1 and CDR2: SQVTM and ANQGSEA. V was pared by 1 base and J by 3 bases, with 15 bases between. This CDR3 is built from 15 residues. The CDR3 nucleotides read TGCAGCGTTGAAGCCGGGACCGAGCGAGACTATGGCTACACCTTC. Amino acids: CSVEAGTERDYGYTF.

The V gene is TRBV7-2, the J gene TRBJ2-5; no reliable D call. The CDR3 runs to 16 residues. Germline CDR1 is SGHTA and CDR2 is FQGNSA. V dropped 3 bases and J dropped 5 bases, with 19 bases sitting between them. The CDR3 nucleotides are TGTGCCAGCAGCTTCAGTCATCCGCGATCCGGGGAGACCCAGTACTTC. Its protein is CASSFSHPRSGETQYF.

This clonotype was seen repeatedly, ten times or more. The chain combines TRBV11-1 with TRBJ2-1; tentative D call: TRBD2 (6 bases). Germline values: CDR1 SGHAT, CDR2 FQDESV (reference sequence). CDR3 length equals 16 residues. V lost 4 bases and J lost 0, with 13 bases in between. CDR3 sequence reads: CASSSGGESSYNEQFF. The CDR3, as DNA: TGTGCCAGCAGCTCTGGCGGGGAGAGCTCCTACAATGAGCAGTTCTTC.

At least ten counts were recorded for this clonotype. V usage is TRBV11-2 and J usage is TRBJ1-3; TRBD1 matches 9 bases. Trimming at V came to 2 bases and at J to 9 bases, leaving 14 bases not matched to a gene. This CDR3 has 17 amino acids. Germline V gives CDR1 SGHAT, CDR2 FQNNGV. As DNA, the CDR3 is TGTGCCAGCAGCTTAAATTTCGGGACAGGGAAAGAGAGCACCATATATTTT. This encodes CASSLNFGTGKESTIYF.